The 18 T cell receptor beta chains reported below all come from one sample, sequenced in a study of cytomegalovirus exposure and HLA in healthy donors. The study ran its PCR with 60 Vbeta and 13 Jbeta primers. Sequencing used immunoSEQ multiplex PCR; TCRdb keeps in-frame clones, though not all of them. The data show about 150,000 clones, with nearly 70% seen just once and roughly a tenth held by the top ten. The sequencing sample was made of PBMCs. The receptors derive from a man aged 25-45 years in good health and CMV-seropositive.

This chain links TRBV7-2 with TRBJ1-4, with D possibly TRBD1 on 5 matching bases. The V gene's germline CDR1 is SGHTA and CDR2 FQGNSA. This CDR3 is built from 14 residues. Trimming pared 5 bases from V and 6 bases from J, leaving 13 bases between. The CDR3 sequence: CASSPSQGDEKLFF. The CDR3 region has the DNA TGTGCCAGCAGCCCGAGCCAGGGTGATGAAAAACTGTTTTTT.

V and J are TRBV4-1 and TRBJ2-3; D perhaps matches TRBD1 (5 bases). Germline V gene lookup returns CDR1 MGHRA and CDR2 YSYEKL. The V end lost 1 base, the J end lost 3 bases, and 8 bases lay between the germline ends. This CDR3 has 14 amino acids. The CDR3 loop is CASSQADRTDTQYF. The CDR3 DNA follows: TGCGCCAGCAGCCAAGCCGACAGAACAGATACGCAGTATTTT.

This clone was counted between two and nine times. The chain employs TRBV2 and TRBJ2-7, with TRBD1 as a possible D gene (5 bases). Germline CDR1 reads SNHLY; CDR2 reads FYNNEI. Trimming cost V 7 bases and J 3 bases, with 16 bases left between them. The CDR3 has 14 residues. The CDR3 nucleotides are TGTGCCAGCACCATCGAGGTTCAGGGCTACGAGCAGTACTTC. Translated, it gives CASTIEVQGYEQYF.

This rearrangement joins TRBV19 to TRBJ1-4; no definite D call. CDR1 LNHDA and CDR2 SQIVND come from the germline V gene (reference sequence). This CDR3 region has 15 residues. V dropped 0 bases and J dropped 12 bases, with 17 bases sitting between them. The CDR3 here is CASSIDAPGIGELFF. CDR3 in DNA: TGTGCCAGTAGTATAGATGCCCCCGGGATCGGAGAACTGTTTTTT.

This clone turned up a few times. The chain recombines TRBV6-4 with TRBJ2-2, with 12 bases that match TRBD2. There are 15 residues in the CDR3. V shed 6 bases, J shed 4 bases, and the junction held 3 bases outside the gene matches. Germline assignment: CDR1 MRHNA and CDR2 SNTAGT. The CDR3: CASSPTSGSTGELFF. In DNA, the CDR3 is TGTGCCAGCAGCCCGACTAGCGGGAGCACCGGGGAGCTGTTTTTT.

This clone is a singleton in its sample. This rearrangement joins TRBV11-1 to TRBJ2-3, with 7 bases aligning to TRBD2. The germline V gene has CDR1 SGHAT and CDR2 FQDESV (reference sequence). The CDR3 has 16 amino acids. Germline trimming cut 1 base from V and 2 bases from J; bases unmatched to any gene: 6. CDR3 residues: CASSLVVSGLTDTQYF. DNA of the CDR3: TGTGCCAGCAGCTTAGTTGTTAGCGGGCTCACAGATACGCAGTATTTT.

V and J are TRBV27 and TRBJ2-7; possible D gene TRBD1, 6 bases. The V gene's germline CDR1 is MNHEY and CDR2 SMNVEV (reference sequence). The V and J ends lost 8 bases and 3 bases respectively, with 14 bases between them. The CDR3 is made up of 13 amino acids. The CDR3 is CASHSNRDYEQYF. The CDR3 DNA sequence: TGTGCCAGCCATTCTAACAGGGACTACGAGCAGTACTTC.

CDR3 sequence: CASSPREALDYGYTF. CDR3 nucleotide sequence: TGTGCCAGCAGCCCGCGGGAGGCGTTGGATTATGGCTACACCTTC. The rearrangement joins TRBV7-8 to TRBJ1-2; the D is unclear. Trimming stripped 5 bases from V and 5 bases from J, with 18 bases between. Per the germline V gene, CDR1 is SGHVS and CDR2 is FQNEAQ. This CDR3 region has 15 residues.

The chain is built from TRBV9 and TRBJ1-2; maybe TRBD1 (5 bases). The CDR3 is 13 amino acids. Germline V gives CDR1 SGDLS, CDR2 YYNGEE. Trimming removed 3 bases from V and 6 bases from J, with 12 bases in between. Here the CDR3 DNA reads TGTGCCAGCAGCGGGGATATGGGGCATGGCTACACCTTC. Protein product: CASSGDMGHGYTF.

The rearrangement links TRBV6-1 to TRBJ2-5, with D perhaps TRBD2 (5 bases). V lost 7 bases, J lost 3 bases, and 15 bases lay in between. This CDR3 spans 14 amino acids. Looked up from germline, CDR1 is MNHNS and CDR2 is SASEGT. The CDR3 is CASNPGTVEETQYF. The DNA of the CDR3 is TGTGCCAGCAATCCGGGAACGGTTGAAGAGACCCAGTACTTC.

The chain recombines TRBV18 with TRBJ2-1; 8 nucleotides line up with TRBD1. The CDR3 has 14 residues. J was trimmed by 12 bases and V by 2 bases; bases with no gene match: 9. CDR1 is KGHSH and CDR2 is LQKENI in the germline V gene. This CDR3 is CASSPDAGGLGQFF. CDR3 nucleotides: TGTGCCAGCTCACCAGACGCAGGGGGCTTGGGGCAGTTCTTC.

The chain recombines TRBV5-6 with TRBJ2-5; the match to TRBD2 covers 10 bases. V lost 3 bases and J lost 5; bases outside the gene matches: 4. Per germline, CDR1 SGHDT and CDR2 YYEEEE. This CDR3 is 14 amino acids long. The CDR3 region is CASSSPSGSETQYF. The CDR3, as DNA: TGTGCCAGCAGCTCACCTAGCGGGAGTGAGACCCAGTACTTC.

V is TRBV7-9 and J is TRBJ2-5, with a weak D call TRBD1 (6 bases). V gave up 1 base and J gave up 9 bases, with 12 bases separating them. The CDR3 is 13 residues long. The germline CDR1 and CDR2 sequences are SEHNR and FQNEAQ (reference sequence). In DNA, the CDR3 is TGTGCCAGCAGCTTAGTTAACGAGGGGGCCCAGTACTTC. It is translated as CASSLVNEGAQYF.

The rearrangement uses TRBV5-6 and TRBJ2-5; TRBD2 matches 13 bases. The germline CDR1 and CDR2 sequences are SGHDT and YYEEEE. This CDR3 contains 15 residues. V shed 3 bases, J shed 9 bases, and the junction held 8 bases outside the gene matches. CDR3 loop: CASSYNGLAGVAQYF. The CDR3 region has the DNA TGTGCCAGCAGCTACAACGGACTAGCGGGAGTAGCCCAGTACTTC.

This chain links TRBV4-1 with TRBJ2-1; TRBD2 agrees at 9 bases. J lost 3 bases, V lost 8 bases, and 8 bases had no gene match. CDR1 and CDR2 from the germline V gene are MGHRA and YSYEKL. The CDR3 runs to 15 residues. Written as DNA, the CDR3 is TGCGCCAGCGGCCTTCTTAGCGGGAGCTACAATGAGCAGTTCTTC. It encodes CASGLLSGSYNEQFF.

The chain carries TRBV19 and TRBJ1-2, with 8 bases matching TRBD1. Germline CDR1 is LNHDA and CDR2 is SQIVND (reference sequence). V was clipped by 4 bases and J by 0 bases; unmatched bases: 13. The CDR3 is made up of 18 amino acids. In nucleotides, the CDR3 is TGTGCCAGTAGTAAAAGGGCGGGACAGGTCCTCGCTAACTATGGCTACACCTTC. This gives the protein CASSKRAGQVLANYGYTF.

The V gene is TRBV13, the J gene TRBJ2-7; 10 positions match TRBD2. After removal of 3 bases from V and 7 bases from J, the junction contained 15 bases not matched to a gene. The CDR3 is made up of 17 amino acids. CDR1 PRHDT and CDR2 FYEKMQ come from the germline V gene (reference sequence). The CDR3 bases are TGTGCCAGCAGCTTTACAGCGTTAGCGGGAGGTCGAGAGGAGCAGTACTTC. Amino acids: CASSFTALAGGREEQYF.

This rearrangement joins TRBV19 to TRBJ1-3; weak D call: TRBD1 (5 bases). The germline V and J ends were trimmed by 0 bases and 7 bases, with 22 bases remaining between them. CDR3 length: 18 residues. Germline V lookup: CDR1 LNHDA, CDR2 SQIVND (reference sequence). CDR3 protein: CASSIDRARVLAGNTIYF. CDR3 nucleotide sequence: TGTGCCAGTAGTATAGATCGCGCCAGGGTACTTGCGGGGAACACCATATATTTT.